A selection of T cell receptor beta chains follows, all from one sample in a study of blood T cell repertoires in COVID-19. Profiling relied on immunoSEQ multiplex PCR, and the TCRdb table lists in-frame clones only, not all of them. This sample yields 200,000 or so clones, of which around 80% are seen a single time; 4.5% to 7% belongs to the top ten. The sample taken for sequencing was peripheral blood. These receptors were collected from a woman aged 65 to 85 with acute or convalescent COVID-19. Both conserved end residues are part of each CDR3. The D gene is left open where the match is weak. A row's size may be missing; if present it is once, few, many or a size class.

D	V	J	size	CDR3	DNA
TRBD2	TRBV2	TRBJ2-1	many	CARRLANEQFF	TGTGCCAGAAGACTAGCTAATGAGCAGTTCTTC
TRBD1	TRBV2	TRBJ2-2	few	CASTYRAGGAAGELFF	TGTGCCAGCACCTACCGGGCAGGGGGCGCCGCCGGGGAGCTGTTTTTT
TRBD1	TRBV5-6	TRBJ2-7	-	CASSPGQVSYEQYF	TGTGCCAGCAGCCCTGGACAGGTTAGCTACGAGCAGTACTTC
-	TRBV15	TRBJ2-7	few	CATSREGRGTYEQYF	TGTGCCACCAGCAGAGAGGGCAGGGGTACCTACGAGCAGTACTTC
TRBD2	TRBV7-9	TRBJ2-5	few	CASSLASSGVVRETQYF	TGTGCCAGCAGCTTAGCGTCCAGCGGGGTGGTAAGGGAGACCCAGTACTTC
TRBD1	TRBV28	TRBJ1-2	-	CASRRQGDGYGYTF	TGTGCCAGCAGGAGACAGGGGGACGGCTATGGCTACACCTTC
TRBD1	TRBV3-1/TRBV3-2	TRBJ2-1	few	CASSGGQGSYNEQFF	TGTGCCAGCAGCGGGGGACAGGGCTCCTACAATGAGCAGTTCTTC
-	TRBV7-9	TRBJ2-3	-	CASSLAVASGTDTQYF	TGTGCCAGCAGCTTAGCGGTGGCTAGCGGCACAGATACGCAGTATTTT
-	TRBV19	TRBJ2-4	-	CASRGGAAKNIQYF	TGTGCCAGTAGAGGGGGGGCGGCCAAAAACATTCAGTACTTC
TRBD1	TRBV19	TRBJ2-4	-	CASSPSGGQGSDIQYF	TGTGCCAGTAGTCCATCTGGGGGACAGGGATCAGACATTCAGTACTTC
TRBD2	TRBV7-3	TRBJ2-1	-	CASSERDSSYNEQFF	TGTGCCAGCTCAGAGCGGGATAGCTCCTACAATGAGCAGTTCTTC
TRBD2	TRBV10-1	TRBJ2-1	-	CASSPSGLAGITSYNEQFF	TGCGCCAGCAGCCCGAGTGGACTAGCGGGAATCACTTCCTACAATGAGCAGTTCTTC
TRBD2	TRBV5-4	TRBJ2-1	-	CASSLPAGGPHNEQFF	TGTGCCAGCAGCTTGCCAGCGGGAGGGCCTCACAATGAGCAGTTCTTC
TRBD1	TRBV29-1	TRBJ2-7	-	CSADRGSGNEQYF	TGCAGCGCTGACAGGGGGTCGGGGAACGAGCAGTACTTC
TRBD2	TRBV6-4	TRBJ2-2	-	CASSAVGGPGTGELFF	TGTGCCAGCAGCGCCGTGGGAGGGCCTGGTACCGGGGAGCTGTTTTTT
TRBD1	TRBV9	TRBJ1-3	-	CASSGTGGRSGNTIYF	TGTGCCAGCAGCGGAACAGGGGGTAGATCTGGAAACACCATATATTTT
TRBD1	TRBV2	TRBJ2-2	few	CASSGSGTENTGELFF	TGTGCCAGCAGTGGATCAGGGACAGAGAACACCGGGGAGCTGTTTTTT
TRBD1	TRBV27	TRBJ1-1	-	CASSAGQGLRGAFF	TGTGCCAGCAGTGCTGGACAGGGCCTCCGGGGGGCTTTCTTT
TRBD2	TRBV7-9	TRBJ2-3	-	CASNRYSTAGNTDTQYF	TGTGCCAGCAACCGCTATTCGACAGCGGGAAACACAGATACGCAGTATTTT
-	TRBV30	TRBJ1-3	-	CAWSVRGGVLGNTIYF	TGTGCCTGGAGTGTACGTGGGGGGGTTCTGGGAAACACCATATATTTT
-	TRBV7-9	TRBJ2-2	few	CASSNRATGELFF	TGTGCCAGTAGCAACAGGGCCACCGGGGAGCTGTTTTTT
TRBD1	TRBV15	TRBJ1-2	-	CATSRDRLGGTGGYGYTF	TGTGCCACCAGCAGAGATCGATTAGGGGGCACAGGAGGCTATGGCTACACCTTC
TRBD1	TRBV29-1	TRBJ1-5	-	CSVGGGGQPQHF	TGCAGCGTTGGAGGGGGCGGCCAGCCCCAGCATTTT
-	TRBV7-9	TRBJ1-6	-	CASSNSGNYNSPLHF	TGTGCCAGCAGCAACTCCGGGAACTATAATTCACCCCTCCACTTT
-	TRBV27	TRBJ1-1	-	CASSYDMNTEAFF	TGTGCCAGCAGTTACGACATGAACACTGAAGCTTTCTTT
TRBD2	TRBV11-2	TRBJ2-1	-	CASRGSPGTSGSGNEQFF	TGTGCCAGCAGGGGTTCCCCGGGGACTAGCGGGAGTGGCAATGAGCAGTTCTTC
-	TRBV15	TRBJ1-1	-	CATSLRGYTEAFF	TGTGCCACCAGCCTACGAGGGTACACTGAAGCTTTCTTT
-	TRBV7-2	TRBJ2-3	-	CASSLAGADTQYF	TGTGCCAGCAGCTTAGCGGGAGCAGATACGCAGTATTTT
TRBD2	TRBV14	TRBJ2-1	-	CASSQKTSGTNEQFF	TGTGCCAGCAGCCAAAAGACTAGCGGGACCAATGAGCAGTTCTTC
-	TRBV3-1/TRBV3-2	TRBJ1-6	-	CASSQVGESLHF	TGTGCCAGCAGCCAAGTTGGAGAGTCCCTCCACTTT
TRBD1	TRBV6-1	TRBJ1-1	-	CASSEPGGSTEAFF	TGTGCCAGCAGTGAACCAGGGGGGAGCACTGAAGCTTTCTTT
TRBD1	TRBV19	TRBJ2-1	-	CASSIGQGRMGEQFF	TGTGCCAGTAGTATAGGACAGGGTAGAATGGGCGAGCAGTTCTTC
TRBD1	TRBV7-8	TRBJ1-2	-	CASSFSGGGYYGYTF	TGTGCCAGCAGCTTCTCAGGGGGCGGCTACTATGGCTACACCTTC
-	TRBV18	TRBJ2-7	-	CASSRDAYEQYF	TGTGCCAGCTCCCGGGATGCCTACGAGCAGTACTTC
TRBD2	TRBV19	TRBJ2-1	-	CASSIGSGRGFYEQFF	TGTGCCAGTAGTATAGGTAGCGGGAGGGGTTTTTATGAGCAGTTCTTC
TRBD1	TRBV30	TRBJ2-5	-	CAWSNGQVAETQYF	TGTGCCTGGAGTAATGGACAGGTGGCGGAGACCCAGTACTTC
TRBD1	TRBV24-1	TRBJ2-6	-	CATSDFSTGVGANVLTF	TGTGCCACCAGTGATTTTTCCACAGGGGTTGGGGCCAACGTCCTGACTTTC
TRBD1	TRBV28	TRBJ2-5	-	CASSPNRGLETQYF	TGTGCCAGCAGTCCAAACAGGGGTCTGGAGACCCAGTACTTC
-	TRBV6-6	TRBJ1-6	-	CASIINGQGYNSPLHF	TGTGCCAGCATCATTAATGGTCAGGGCTATAATTCACCCCTCCACTTT
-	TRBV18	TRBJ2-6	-	CASSPTWGHQDGANVLTF	TGTGCCAGCTCACCCACCTGGGGACACCAGGATGGGGCCAACGTCCTGACTTTC
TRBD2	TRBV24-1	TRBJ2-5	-	CATSDQLAGGQETQYF	TGTGCCACCAGTGATCAGTTAGCGGGAGGGCAAGAGACCCAGTACTTC
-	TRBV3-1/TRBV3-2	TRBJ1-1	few	CASSPWGGGRNTEAFF	TGTGCCAGCAGCCCGTGGGGGGGCGGAAGGAACACTGAAGCTTTCTTT
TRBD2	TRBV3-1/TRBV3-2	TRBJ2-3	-	CASSQTAPGLAGESDTQYF	TGTGCCAGCAGCCAAACAGCCCCGGGACTAGCGGGAGAGTCAGATACGCAGTATTTT
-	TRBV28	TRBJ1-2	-	CASSLVQEGGYTF	TGTGCCAGCAGTTTGGTGCAGGAGGGTGGCTACACCTTC
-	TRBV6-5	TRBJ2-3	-	CASDLGRLTDTQYF	TGTGCCAGCGACCTAGGGAGGCTCACAGATACGCAGTATTTT
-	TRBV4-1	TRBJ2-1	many	CASSQDPRTPGTVQFF	TGCGCCAGCAGCCAAGATCCCCGGACTCCCGGAACTGTCCAGTTCTTC
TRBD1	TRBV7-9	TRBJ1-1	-	CASSRGQGKAEAFF	TGTGCCAGCAGCCGCGGACAGGGGAAGGCTGAAGCTTTCTTT
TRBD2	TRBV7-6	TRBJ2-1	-	CASSIAGAFSYNEQFF	TGTGCCAGCAGCATCGCGGGAGCGTTTTCCTACAATGAGCAGTTCTTC
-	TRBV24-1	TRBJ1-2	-	CATSDRRAVNYGYTF	TGTGCCACCAGTGATAGGAGGGCGGTGAACTATGGCTACACCTTC
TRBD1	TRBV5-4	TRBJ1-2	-	CASSSTGQGRGYTF	TGTGCCAGCAGCAGTACCGGACAGGGGAGAGGCTACACCTTC
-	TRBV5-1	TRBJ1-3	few	CASSEGTYSGNTIYF	TGCGCCAGCTCGGAGGGGACCTACTCTGGAAACACCATATATTTT
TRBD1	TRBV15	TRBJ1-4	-	CATSRRQGVSEKLFF	TGTGCCACCAGCAGACGACAGGGGGTATCTGAAAAACTGTTTTTT
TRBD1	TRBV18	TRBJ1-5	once	CASSPEDRGRNQPQHF	TGTGCCAGCTCACCAGAGGACAGGGGGCGAAATCAGCCCCAGCATTTT
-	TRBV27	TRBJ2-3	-	CASSSRDKALTDTQYF	TGTGCCAGCAGTTCCAGGGATAAGGCACTTACAGATACGCAGTATTTT
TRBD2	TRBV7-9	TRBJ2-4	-	CASSPPGGTTKNIQYF	TGTGCCAGCAGCCCCCCAGGAGGGACTACTAAAAACATTCAGTACTTC
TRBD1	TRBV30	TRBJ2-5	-	CAWTGTGIQETQYF	TGTGCCTGGACCGGGACAGGAATCCAAGAGACCCAGTACTTC
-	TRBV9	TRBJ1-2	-	CASSVAGRQADGYTF	TGTGCCAGCAGCGTAGCGGGGAGGCAGGCTGATGGCTACACCTTC
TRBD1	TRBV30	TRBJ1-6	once	CAWNPATGVDSPLHF	TGTGCCTGGAATCCGGCAACAGGGGTAGATTCACCCCTCCACTTT